The T cell receptor beta chain under discussion was sequenced for a study of T cell changes during pregnancy in multiple sclerosis. Using immunoSEQ multiplex PCR, the repertoire was profiled, and TCRdb retains in-frame clones only, with some absent. Among around 64,000 clones, over 85% were seen once, and the ten largest hold about 2.8%. The CDR3 totals 15 residues. The ends lost 6 bases at V and 7 bases at J; junction bases unmatched: 12. Looked up from germline, CDR1 is MDHEN and CDR2 is SYDVKM. The clonotype was recovered from a female donor with multiple sclerosis, enrolled in a pregnancy study. J is TRBJ2-1 and V is TRBV28; the match to TRBD2 covers 7 bases. The material was CD8+ T cells from peripheral blood mononuclear cells, obtained in the third trimester of pregnancy. CDR3 loop: CASSLGDTAGNEQFF. CDR3 DNA sequence: TGTGCCAGCAGCCTGGGCGACACAGCGGGGAATGAGCAGTTCTTC.